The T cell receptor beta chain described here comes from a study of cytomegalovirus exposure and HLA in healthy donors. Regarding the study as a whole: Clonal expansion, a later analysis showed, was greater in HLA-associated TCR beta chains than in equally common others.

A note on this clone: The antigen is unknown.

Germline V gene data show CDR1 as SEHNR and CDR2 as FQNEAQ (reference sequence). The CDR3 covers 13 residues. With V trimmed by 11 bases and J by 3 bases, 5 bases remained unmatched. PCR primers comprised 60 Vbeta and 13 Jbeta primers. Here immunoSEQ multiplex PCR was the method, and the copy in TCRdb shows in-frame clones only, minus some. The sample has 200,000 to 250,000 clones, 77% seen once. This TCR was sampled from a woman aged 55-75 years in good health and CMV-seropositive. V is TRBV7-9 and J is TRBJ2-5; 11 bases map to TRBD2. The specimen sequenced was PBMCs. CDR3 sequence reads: CASRLAGKETQYF. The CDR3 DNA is TGTGCCTCCCGACTAGCGGGAAAAGAGACCCAGTACTTC.